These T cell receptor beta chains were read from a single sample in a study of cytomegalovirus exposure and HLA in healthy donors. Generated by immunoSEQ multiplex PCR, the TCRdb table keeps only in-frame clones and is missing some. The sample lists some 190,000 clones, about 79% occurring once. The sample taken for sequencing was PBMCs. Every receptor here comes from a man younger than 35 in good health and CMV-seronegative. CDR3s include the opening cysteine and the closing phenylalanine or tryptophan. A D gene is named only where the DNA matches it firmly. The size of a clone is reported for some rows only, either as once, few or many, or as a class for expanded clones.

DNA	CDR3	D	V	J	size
TGTGCCAGCAGTGGGAACCCGGGACTAGCGGGGAGGGAGACCCAGTACTTC	CASSGNPGLAGRETQYF	TRBD2	TRBV6-4	TRBJ2-5	NA
TGTGCCAGCACCACTCCCCGGGGGACAGTCTCTGGAAACACCATATATTTT	CASTTPRGTVSGNTIYF	TRBD1	TRBV11-2	TRBJ1-3	NA
TGTGCCAGCGGACCGGGACTACCCGAGCAGTTCTTC	CASGPGLPEQFF	TRBD2	TRBV28	TRBJ2-1	NA
TGTGCCAGCAGCTTACAAACCGGGGACAGGGGCTACGAGCAGTACTTC	CASSLQTGDRGYEQYF	TRBD1	TRBV5-4	TRBJ2-7	NA
TGTGCCAGCAGCCAAGAACCAACAGGGGACTACGAGCAGTACTTC	CASSQEPTGDYEQYF	TRBD1	TRBV4-2	TRBJ2-7	NA
TGTGCCAGCAGTTACAACGGACTCCTGAGGGATACGCAGTATTTT	CASSYNGLLRDTQYF	NA	TRBV6-5	TRBJ2-3	NA
TGTGCCAGCACCAACAGGGGGTATGAAAAACTGTTTTTT	CASTNRGYEKLFF	TRBD1	TRBV6-5	TRBJ1-4	once
TGTGCCAGCAGCTTTTCGCGGGGAAGGGAGGAGCAGTTCTTC	CASSFSRGREEQFF	NA	TRBV7-2	TRBJ2-1	NA
TGTGCCAGCAGCGTAGAACGCGCGGGGACCGGGGAGCTGTTTTTT	CASSVERAGTGELFF	NA	TRBV9	TRBJ2-2	NA
TGCAGCGTTGGCGGGAACTCGGTCGGTTACGAGCAGTACTTC	CSVGGNSVGYEQYF	NA	TRBV29-1	TRBJ2-7	NA
TGTGCCAGTACCCAGGGACAGGGGGCCGACAATCAGCCCCAGCATTTT	CASTQGQGADNQPQHF	TRBD1	TRBV19	TRBJ1-5	NA
TGCGCCAGCAGCCAAGAAGTGGCAGTCACAGATACGCAGTATTTT	CASSQEVAVTDTQYF	NA	TRBV4-1	TRBJ2-3	NA
TGCGCCAGCAGCCAACAGGAGGGGATTGGCTACACCTTC	CASSQQEGIGYTF	NA	TRBV4-1	TRBJ1-2	NA
TGCGCCAGCAGTCTGTGGGAGGGCCGGGATACGCAGTATTTT	CASSLWEGRDTQYF	TRBD2	TRBV5-1	TRBJ2-3	NA
TGCGCCAGCAGTGTAGCCGGGGAGCTGTTTTTT	CASSVAGELFF	NA	TRBV10-2	TRBJ2-2	NA
TGTGCCAGCAGCTTAACAGCCACAGGGGCAGGGGCCGGGGAGCTGTTTTTT	CASSLTATGAGAGELFF	TRBD1	TRBV7-3	TRBJ2-2	NA
TGCAGCGTTGAAGATCGCAGGACCTACGAGCAGTACTTC	CSVEDRRTYEQYF	NA	TRBV29-1	TRBJ2-7	NA
TGTGCCAGCTCACCGGAGAGCTCCTACAATGAGCAGTTCTTC	CASSPESSYNEQFF	NA	TRBV18	TRBJ2-1	NA
TGCGCCAGCAGCGGACTAGCGAAGGGCGGGGAGCTGTTTTTT	CASSGLAKGGELFF	TRBD2	TRBV10-1	TRBJ2-2	NA
TGTGCCAGCCAACAGGGGAGAAGGCTGCAAGAGACCCAGTACTTC	CASQQGRRLQETQYF	TRBD1	TRBV28	TRBJ2-5	NA
TGTGCCAGCAGCCCCGGACAGGGAAGTCAGCCCCAGCATTTT	CASSPGQGSQPQHF	TRBD1	TRBV7-9	TRBJ1-5	NA
TGCAGCGTTGTCTCCGGACTAGCGGCCTACGAGCAGTACTTC	CSVVSGLAAYEQYF	TRBD2	TRBV29-1	TRBJ2-7	NA
TGCGCCAGCCGGGGGGGCCGACAAGACACAGATACGCAGTATTTT	CASRGGRQDTDTQYF	TRBD2	TRBV4-1	TRBJ2-3	NA
TGTGCCAGCAGCGTAGACCCCTGGGCCACCTCCACTAGCACAGATACGCAGTATTTT	CASSVDPWATSTSTDTQYF	NA	TRBV9	TRBJ2-3	NA
TGTGCCAGCAGCCCAAGGGGGCCCGGATTCTACGAGCAGTACTTC	CASSPRGPGFYEQYF	TRBD1	TRBV6-6	TRBJ2-7	NA
TGTGCCTGGAGTCTAAACGCGGCGGCGTACCAAGAGACCCAGTACTTC	CAWSLNAAAYQETQYF	NA	TRBV30	TRBJ2-5	NA
TGTGCCAGCAGCTACCCCGGGGGACTCACCTACGAGCAGTACTTC	CASSYPGGLTYEQYF	NA	TRBV7-2	TRBJ2-7	NA
TGCAGTGCTAGTCGGGGAACTGAAGCTTTCTTT	CSASRGTEAFF	NA	TRBV20-1	TRBJ1-1	few
TGCGCCAGCAGCCAAATCCGGCGTAACCGGGGGGGGGATACGCAGTATTTT	CASSQIRRNRGGDTQYF	TRBD2	TRBV4-1	TRBJ2-3	NA
TGTGCCAGCAGGATTAGCGGGAGTTACGAGCAGTACTTC	CASRISGSYEQYF	TRBD2	TRBV5-4	TRBJ2-7	NA
TGTGCCAGCAGCTCCAGCAGGGGGTACACTGAAGCTTTCTTT	CASSSSRGYTEAFF	TRBD1	TRBV5-4	TRBJ1-1	few
TGTGCCATCAGTGAGTCGAAACAGTACAATGAGCAGTTCTTC	CAISESKQYNEQFF	NA	TRBV10-3	TRBJ2-1	NA
TGTGCCAGCAGTTCCCCCTTGGCGGGAGGTCCCCATACGCAGTATTTT	CASSSPLAGGPHTQYF	TRBD2	TRBV27	TRBJ2-3	NA
TGTGCCAGCAGCTTGGGATGGGGGCTTGGCACTGAAGCTTTCTTT	CASSLGWGLGTEAFF	NA	TRBV5-4	TRBJ1-1	NA
TGTGCCATCAGTGATACTAGCGGGAGGGCCGGGGAGACCCAGTACTTC	CAISDTSGRAGETQYF	TRBD2	TRBV10-3	TRBJ2-5	NA
TGTGCCAGCAGCCCCCCTAGCGGGGAGCAGTTCTTC	CASSPPSGEQFF	TRBD2	TRBV7-3	TRBJ2-1	NA
TGTGCCAGCAGCTTAGGTGGCTGGGGAGCGGAGGGAGAGACCCAGTACTTC	CASSLGGWGAEGETQYF	NA	TRBV11-3	TRBJ2-5	NA
TGTGCCAGCAGTGACCTAGCGGGGGACCGCGGAGATACGCAGTATTTT	CASSDLAGDRGDTQYF	TRBD2	TRBV6-4	TRBJ2-3	few
TGTGCCAGCAGCCCACACTCACAGGGAGACAGTCTCGAGCAGTACTTC	CASSPHSQGDSLEQYF	NA	TRBV7-6	TRBJ2-7	NA
TGCGCCAGCAGCTTGGGGGCCCAAGAGACCCAGTACTTC	CASSLGAQETQYF	NA	TRBV5-1	TRBJ2-5	NA
TGTGCCATCAGGGCGGCGGGGGCATTAACAGATACGCAGTATTTT	CAIRAAGALTDTQYF	NA	TRBV10-3	TRBJ2-3	NA
TGCGCCAGCAGTGAGTCCCCCCGACTAGCGGGGGGACTTAACACCGGGGAGCTGTTTTTT	CASSESPRLAGGLNTGELFF	TRBD2	TRBV10-1	TRBJ2-2	NA
TGTGCCAGCAGTTTTATGGGGCCGAACACTGAAGCTTTCTTT	CASSFMGPNTEAFF	NA	TRBV27	TRBJ1-1	NA
TGCGCCAGCAGTCCCCGCACAGGCGTCTCTGGAAACACCATATATTTT	CASSPRTGVSGNTIYF	NA	TRBV10-2	TRBJ1-3	NA
TGTGCCAGCAGTCAATCCCGGACTGGAAAAAACATTCAGTACTTC	CASSQSRTGKNIQYF	NA	TRBV28	TRBJ2-4	few
TGTGCCAGCAGCTTGAACACAGGGGGGGGAGAAAATCAGCCCCAGCATTTT	CASSLNTGGGENQPQHF	TRBD1	TRBV5-6	TRBJ1-5	NA
TGTGCCAGCAGTGTGTCAATTAATGAAAAACTGTTTTTT	CASSVSINEKLFF	NA	TRBV6-1	TRBJ1-4	few
TGTGCCAGCAGTGAACAGGGGTGGGGCACTGAAGCTTTCTTT	CASSEQGWGTEAFF	TRBD1	TRBV28	TRBJ1-1	NA
TGTGCCACCTGGGGGAACCTCCGGGACAGCCAAGAGACCCAGTACTTC	CATWGNLRDSQETQYF	TRBD1	TRBV5-4	TRBJ2-5	NA
TGTGCCAGCAGCTTAACACAGGGGGATTCGAGAGGCTACACCTTC	CASSLTQGDSRGYTF	TRBD1	TRBV9	TRBJ1-2	once
TGTGCCAGCAACTCACGGGGCTACGAGCAGTACTTC	CASNSRGYEQYF	NA	TRBV28	TRBJ2-7	NA